This T cell receptor beta chain was sequenced during a study of T cell changes during pregnancy in multiple sclerosis. This CDR3 comprises 20 residues. After removal of 3 bases from V and 0 bases from J, the junction contained 11 bases not matched to a gene. The germline V gene encodes CDR1 LGHNA and CDR2 YNFKEQ. TCRdb's copy holds only in-frame clones and misses some; the assay was immunoSEQ multiplex PCR. The repertoire holds 37,000 or so clones, with approximately 88% as singletons. This receptor was taken from a female donor with multiple sclerosis, enrolled in a pregnancy study. The chain is built from TRBV4-2 and TRBJ1-4, with 12 bases matching TRBD1. Source: CD4+ T cells from peripheral blood mononuclear cells, taken before pregnancy. The CDR3 region is CASSQEPGQGAITTNEKLFF. CDR3 nucleotides: TGTGCCAGCAGCCAGGAACCGGGACAGGGGGCCATCACAACTAATGAAAAACTGTTTTTT.